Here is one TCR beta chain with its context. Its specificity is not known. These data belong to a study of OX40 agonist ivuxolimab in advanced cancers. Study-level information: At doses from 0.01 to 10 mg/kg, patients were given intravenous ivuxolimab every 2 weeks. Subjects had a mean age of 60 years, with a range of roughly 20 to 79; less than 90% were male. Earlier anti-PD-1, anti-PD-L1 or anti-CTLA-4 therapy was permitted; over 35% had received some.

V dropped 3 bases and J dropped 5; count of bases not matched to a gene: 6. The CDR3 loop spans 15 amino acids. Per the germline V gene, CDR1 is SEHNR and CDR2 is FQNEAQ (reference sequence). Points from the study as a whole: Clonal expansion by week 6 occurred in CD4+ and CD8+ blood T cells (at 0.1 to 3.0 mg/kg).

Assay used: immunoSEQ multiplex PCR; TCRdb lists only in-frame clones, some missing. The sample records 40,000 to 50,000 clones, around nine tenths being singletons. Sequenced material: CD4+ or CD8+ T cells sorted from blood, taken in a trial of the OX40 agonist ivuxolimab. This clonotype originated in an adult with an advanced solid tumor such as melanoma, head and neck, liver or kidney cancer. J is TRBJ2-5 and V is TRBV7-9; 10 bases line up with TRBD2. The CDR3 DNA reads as TGTGCCAGCAGCTTGAGCGGGAGGGCCCGGGAGACCCAGTACTTC. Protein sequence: CASSLSGRARETQYF.